The next 6 T cell receptor beta chains were all read from a single sample in a study of T cell clonotyping in hematopoietic cell transplantation. Data came from immunoSEQ multiplex PCR; TCRdb stores just in-frame clones and leaves some out. The sample has approximately 30,000 clones, roughly 84% seen once. As to time point: recipient sample about 28 days before transplant, after cytoreduction. Here the sequenced sample was peripheral blood mononuclear cells, taken before stem cell transplant. These receptors all come from a man between 35 and 55 years old with acute myeloid leukemia. Some clones in this sample may be carry-over from other donors' samples.

This clone is medium-sized (0.01 to 0.1%) by share. The CDR3 DNA is TGTGCCAGCAGTTATAGCTCTGGAAACACCATATATTTT. Translation gives CASSYSSGNTIYF. The chain uses TRBV6-5 and TRBJ1-3; no firm D call. The CDR3 loop spans 13 amino acids. The V and J ends lost 3 bases and 0 bases respectively, with 3 bases between them. Germline CDR1 MNHEY, CDR2 SVGAGI.

The rearrangement uses TRBV14 and TRBJ2-5; D may match TRBD1 or TRBD2 (5 bases each). The CDR3 is 18 residues long. From germline, CDR1 is SGHDN and CDR2 FVKESK. Trimming removed 1 base from V and 0 bases from J, with 18 bases in between. CDR3 nucleotide sequence: TGTGCCAGCAGCCAAGGAGGGGTTTTGACCGCATACCAAGAGACCCAGTACTTC. This gives the protein CASSQGGVLTAYQETQYF.

The chain couples TRBV6-5 to TRBJ1-2; 11 bases line up with TRBD1. The CDR3 length is 15 residues. V lost 0 bases, J lost 3 bases, and 0 bases stayed unmatched. CDR1 MNHEY and CDR2 SVGAGI come from the germline V gene. The CDR3 loop reads CASSYSDRGHYGYTF. The CDR3, as DNA: TGTGCCAGCAGTTACTCGGACAGGGGGCACTATGGCTACACCTTC.

This clone was seen a handful of times. This chain uses TRBV29-1 with TRBJ2-5; D is perhaps TRBD1 or TRBD2 (5 bases each). Per the germline V gene, CDR1 is SQVTM and CDR2 is ANQGSEA. V was trimmed by 6 bases and J by 3 bases, leaving 8 bases between them. The CDR3 loop spans 11 amino acids. CDR3 protein: CSVWGKETQYF. Written as DNA, the CDR3 is TGCAGCGTGTGGGGGAAAGAGACCCAGTACTTC.

CDR3: CAWSALWNTIYF. DNA for the CDR3: TGTGCCTGGAGTGCCCTATGGAACACCATATATTTT. The chain employs TRBV30 and TRBJ1-3; D remains ambiguous. Germline V gene lookup returns CDR1 GTSNPN and CDR2 SVGIG (reference sequence). This CDR3 contains 12 residues. The germline V and J ends were trimmed by 1 base and 7 bases, with 8 bases remaining between them.

The chain employs TRBV7-9 and TRBJ1-4; D might be TRBD1 (5 bases). The V gene's germline CDR1 is SEHNR and CDR2 FQNEAQ (reference sequence). V shed 7 bases and J shed 6 bases, with 15 bases lying between them. This CDR3 contains 14 residues. The CDR3 region has the DNA TGTGCCAGCAACAAGCGGGGGACGGATGAAAAACTGTTTTTT. Amino acid sequence: CASNKRGTDEKLFF.